Presented here are 30 T cell receptor beta chains from one specimen sequenced in a study of Ad26.COV2.S vaccination and SARS-CoV-2 variants. The repertoire was sequenced with immunoSEQ multiplex PCR; TCRdb's copy has only in-frame clones and lacks some. The table includes about 400,000 clones, around nine tenths detected once. Treatment denoted: around 19 received Ad26.COV2.S at low or high dose, single or two shots; about 5 received placebo; per-sample allocation not given. At day 63 after the first vaccine or placebo injection, samples were drawn. Sequenced here: peripheral blood, sampled in a trial of Ad26.COV2.S vaccine versus placebo. Every receptor here comes from a person between 18 and 60 years old who received the Ad26.COV2.S COVID-19 vaccine or a placebo.

This clone was seen more than once but under ten times. The rearrangement links TRBV6-2 or TRBV6-3 to TRBJ2-3, with a possible D match to TRBD2 (5 bases). Germline V gene sequence: CDR1 MNHEY, CDR2 SVGEGT. This CDR3 is built from 14 residues. V lost 5 bases to trimming and J lost 4 bases, with 13 bases between them. The CDR3 region has the DNA TGTGCCAGCAGTCCCGGGGTAGAGGCAGATACGCAGTATTTT. Translated, it gives CASSPGVEADTQYF.

This rearrangement joins TRBV19 to TRBJ1-5, with TRBD1 identical over 7 bases. Per the germline V gene, CDR1 is LNHDA and CDR2 is SQIVND (reference sequence). Trimming took 7 bases from V and 6 from J; bases not matched to a gene: 12. The CDR3 contains 15 residues. The CDR3 nucleotides are TGTGCCAGTAACAACCCAGCGGGACAGAGTCAGCCCCAGCATTTT. Residues: CASNNPAGQSQPQHF. The whole variable domain, remainder taken from reference TRBV19 and TRBJ1-5, is DGGITQSPKYLFRKEGQNVTLSCEQNLNHDAMYWYRQDPGQGLRLIYYSQIVNDFQKGDIAEGYSVSREKKESFPLTVTSAQKNPTAFYLCASNNPAGQSQPQHFGDGTRLSIL.

This CDR3 reads CASNRRGAPYEQYF. In DNA form, the CDR3 reads TGTGCCAGCAACAGACGGGGGGCACCCTACGAGCAGTACTTC. The genes are TRBV28 and TRBJ2-7; D is possibly TRBD2 (7 bases). The germline V gene encodes CDR1 MDHEN and CDR2 SYDVKM. V gave up 7 bases and J gave up 2 bases, with 15 bases separating them. The CDR3 has 14 residues.

This chain connects TRBV4-3 to TRBJ1-2; D uncertain. Germline V lookup: CDR1 LGHNA, CDR2 YSLEER. The CDR3 extends over 15 amino acids. Trimming cost V 3 bases and J 1 base, with 12 bases left between them. CDR3 sequence reads: CASSHMVGVNYGYTF. In DNA form, the CDR3 reads TGCGCCAGCAGCCACATGGTTGGGGTTAACTATGGCTACACCTTC.

The chain uses TRBV5-4 and TRBJ2-1; 8 positions match TRBD1. V lost 3 bases and J lost 4; bases outside the gene matches: 9. The CDR3 extends over 16 amino acids. CDR1 and CDR2 from the germline V gene are SGHNT and YYREEE (reference sequence). CDR3 sequence: CASSSSRDRTYNEQFF. CDR3 nucleotide sequence: TGTGCCAGCAGCTCGTCGCGGGACAGGACTTACAATGAGCAGTTCTTC.

The chain combines TRBV28 with TRBJ1-5; D unclear. CDR1 is MDHEN and CDR2 is SYDVKM in the germline V gene. Between the trimmed V and J ends, which lost 5 bases and 4 bases, there was a span of 21 bases. The CDR3 consists of 17 residues. This chain's CDR3 is CASSPPRTAIGNQPQHF. For the CDR3, the DNA is TGTGCCAGCAGTCCCCCGCGGACGGCTATAGGGAATCAGCCCCAGCATTTT.

The chain combines TRBV10-3 with TRBJ2-7, with TRBD2 identical over 7 bases. V was pared by 8 bases and J by 2 bases, with 15 bases of the junction left unmatched. CDR1 ENHRY and CDR2 SYGVKD come from the germline V gene. The CDR3 extends over 16 amino acids. CDR3 amino acids: CAIRGAGDRSPYEQYF. DNA for the CDR3: TGTGCCATCCGAGGGGCGGGAGATCGGTCCCCCTACGAGCAGTACTTC.

This chain connects TRBV7-3 to TRBJ2-7, with 12 bases lining up with TRBD2. Germline CDR1 reads SGHTA; CDR2 reads FQGTGA. After removal of 0 bases from V and 4 bases from J, the junction contained 7 bases not matched to a gene. The CDR3 has 17 residues. The DNA of the CDR3 is TGTGCCAGCAGCTTAACTTCGACTAGCGGGAGCAGGTACGAGCAGTACTTC. Residues: CASSLTSTSGSRYEQYF. The whole variable domain, remainder taken from reference TRBV7-3 and TRBJ2-7, is GAGVSQTPSNKVTEKGKYVELRCDPISGHTALYWYRQSLGQGPEFLIYFQGTGAADDSGLPNDRFFAVRPEGSVSTLKIQRTERGDSAVYLCASSLTSTSGSRYEQYFGPGTRLTVT.

The chain uses TRBV15 and TRBJ2-1; 11 nucleotides line up with TRBD2. The CDR3 extends over 15 amino acids. Germline V gene lookup returns CDR1 LNHNV and CDR2 YYDKDF (reference sequence). V lost 1 base to trimming and J lost 5 bases; unmatched junction nucleotides: 1. CDR3 amino acids: CATSRATSGDNEQFF. The CDR3 DNA follows: TGTGCCACCAGCAGAGCGACTAGCGGGGACAATGAGCAGTTCTTC.

The rearrangement joins TRBV29-1 to TRBJ2-2, with 7 bases that match TRBD1. CDR1 and CDR2 (germline): SQVTM, ANQGSEA. The length of the CDR3 is 13 residues. With V trimmed by 5 bases and J by 5 bases, 5 bases remained unmatched. The CDR3: CSVLYRGTGELFF. CDR3 coding DNA: TGCAGCGTTTTGTACAGGGGAACCGGGGAGCTGTTTTTT.

This clone was observed a few times. The chain's CDR3 is CASHPNTGRRTEAFF. DNA for the CDR3: TGTGCCAGCCACCCTAATACAGGGAGAAGGACTGAAGCTTTCTTT. This sequence joins TRBV28 and TRBJ1-1; possibly TRBD1 for D (6 bases). Germline loops: CDR1 MDHEN, CDR2 SYDVKM. Trimming took 8 bases from V and 5 from J, leaving 21 bases between them. The CDR3 extends over 15 amino acids.

This clone was seen once. The genes are TRBV28 and TRBJ1-1, with 7 positions matching TRBD1. After removal of 3 bases from V and 7 bases from J, the junction contained 2 bases not matched to a gene. This CDR3 comprises 12 residues. CDR1 is MDHEN and CDR2 is SYDVKM in the germline V gene. The CDR3 protein is CASSLGQIEAFF. In nucleotides, the CDR3 is TGTGCCAGCAGTTTGGGACAGATTGAAGCTTTCTTT.

Points on this clone: The same CDR3 is also encoded by other DNA sequences in this sample. V usage is TRBV5-1 and J usage is TRBJ2-7, with D hard to call. The CDR3 covers 14 residues. CDR1 is SGHRS, CDR2 YFSETQ, per germline. V lost 0 bases, J lost 4 bases, and 11 bases lay in between. CDR3 sequence: CASSLEAGSYEQYF. The CDR3 DNA reads as TGCGCCAGCAGCTTGGAGGCAGGCTCTTACGAGCAGTACTTC.

The chain joins TRBV9 to TRBJ1-1; D might be TRBD1 (5 bases). Trimming took off 0 bases at V and 1 base at J, with 10 bases between the two ends. This CDR3 is built from 15 residues. Germline V lookup: CDR1 SGDLS, CDR2 YYNGEE. The CDR3 reads CASSVGTGANTEAFF. The CDR3 DNA is TGTGCCAGCAGCGTAGGTACAGGCGCGAACACTGAAGCTTTCTTT.

V and J are TRBV12-3 or TRBV12-4 and TRBJ1-3; D remains ambiguous. The CDR3 has 13 amino acids. The germline V and J ends were trimmed by 6 bases and 4 bases, with 10 bases remaining between them. CDR3 sequence: CASSHPLGNTIYF. DNA of the CDR3: TGTGCCAGCAGCCACCCCTTGGGAAACACCATATATTTT.

The chain is built from TRBV27 and TRBJ1-1, with 10 nucleotides matching TRBD1. This CDR3 comprises 17 residues. Germline loops: CDR1 MNHEY, CDR2 SMNVEV (reference sequence). V lost 2 bases to trimming and J lost 1 base; unmatched junction nucleotides: 7. CDR3 region: CASSLLWDRGKNTEAFF. In nucleotides, the CDR3 is TGTGCCAGCAGTTTACTGTGGGACAGGGGAAAGAACACTGAAGCTTTCTTT.

The CDR3 reads CASSGRGNTIYF. The CDR3 DNA is TGTGCCAGCAGCGGCCGGGGAAACACCATATATTTT. The V gene is TRBV7-9, the J gene TRBJ1-3; D is uncertain. In germline, CDR1 is SEHNR, CDR2 FQNEAQ (reference sequence). This CDR3 comprises 12 residues. The V and J ends lost 5 bases and 4 bases respectively, with 6 bases between them.

A few counts support this clone. The V call is TRBV19, the J call TRBJ1-5; D is unclear. Germline V CDR1 and CDR2: LNHDA, SQIVND (reference sequence). The V end lost 1 base, the J end lost 3 bases, and 16 bases lay between the germline ends. The CDR3 extends over 17 amino acids. For the CDR3, the DNA is TGTGCCAGTAGTATAGGTCGAGGGAGAACTGACAATCAGCCCCAGCATTTT. Translating it yields CASSIGRGRTDNQPQHF.

V is TRBV9 and J is TRBJ2-5, with D unresolved. This CDR3 has 13 amino acids. Germline values: CDR1 SGDLS, CDR2 YYNGEE. Trimming removed 0 bases from V and 7 bases from J, with 10 bases in between. The CDR3: CASSVDALATQYF. DNA of the CDR3: TGTGCCAGCAGCGTAGATGCTCTGGCGACCCAGTACTTC.

V is TRBV7-2 and J is TRBJ2-2; tentative D call: TRBD2 (6 bases). The V and J ends lost 5 bases and 5 bases respectively, with 15 bases between them. The germline CDR1 and CDR2 sequences are SGHTA and FQGNSA. The CDR3 spans 15 residues. The CDR3 sequence: CASSTQWGVTGELFF. For the CDR3, the DNA is TGTGCCAGCAGCACTCAGTGGGGGGTGACCGGGGAGCTGTTTTTT.

The chain couples TRBV7-2 to TRBJ2-2, with D possibly matching TRBD2 (5 bases). Germline CDR1 and CDR2: SGHTA and FQGNSA. This CDR3 comprises 14 residues. V lost 5 bases to trimming and J lost 5 bases, with 12 bases between them. CDR3 DNA sequence: TGTGCCAGCAGCCAAGCGGAGCGGACCGGGGAGCTGTTTTTT. Amino acids: CASSQAERTGELFF.

The V gene is TRBV12-3 or TRBV12-4, the J gene TRBJ1-1; D remains ambiguous. The CDR3 sequence is 11 residues long. V was trimmed by 5 bases and J by 11 bases, leaving 12 bases between them. The CDR3 bases are TGTGCCAGCAGTCGGACGGTGGGGGCTTTCTTT. It is translated as CASSRTVGAFF.

The chain has TRBV6-2 or TRBV6-3 and TRBJ2-7, with unresolved D. Between the trimmed V and J ends, which lost 5 bases and 2 bases, there was a span of 4 bases. This CDR3 comprises 11 residues. Germline-derived CDR1 and CDR2 are MNHEY and SVGEGT. The CDR3 sequence is CASSGPYEQYF. DNA of the CDR3: TGTGCCAGCAGTGGCCCCTACGAGCAGTACTTC.

This clone was detected only once. Other DNA sequences in the sample encode the same CDR3. The chain has TRBV5-6 and TRBJ1-1; TRBD1 might be the D (5 bases). This CDR3 has 13 amino acids. Germline-derived CDR1 and CDR2 are SGHDT and YYEEEE. V was shortened by 5 bases and J by 1 base, with 9 bases between the two germline ends. Here the CDR3 reads CASSRGSNTEAFF. The CDR3, as DNA: TGTGCCAGCAGTAGGGGTTCGAACACTGAAGCTTTCTTT.

The V gene is TRBV5-6, the J gene TRBJ2-7; no reliable D call. The V end lost 2 bases, the J end lost 6 bases, and 12 bases lay between the germline ends. Germline V gives CDR1 SGHDT, CDR2 YYEEEE. This CDR3 is built from 13 residues. The CDR3: CASSLDSSGEQYF. CDR3 coding DNA: TGTGCCAGCAGCTTAGACTCATCCGGCGAGCAGTACTTC.

A single count supports this clone. The chain employs TRBV5-6 and TRBJ2-6; maybe TRBD1 (6 bases). Germline CDR1 and CDR2: SGHDT and YYEEEE. V lost 5 bases, J lost 2 bases, and 8 bases lay in between. The CDR3 has 14 amino acids. As DNA, the CDR3 is TGTGCCAGCAGAAGACAGGCTGGGGCCAACGTCCTGACTTTC. It encodes CASRRQAGANVLTF.

The chain has TRBV27 and TRBJ2-7; 8 bases map to TRBD2. This CDR3 spans 15 amino acids. After removal of 5 bases from V and 6 bases from J, the junction contained 12 bases not matched to a gene. Germline assignment: CDR1 MNHEY and CDR2 SMNVEV (reference sequence). This CDR3 is CASSPQRETGSEQYF. In nucleotides, the CDR3 is TGTGCCAGCAGTCCACAGCGGGAGACGGGGTCCGAGCAGTACTTC.

J is TRBJ2-1 and V is TRBV14; either TRBD1 or TRBD2 may supply D (5 bases each). The CDR3 spans 14 residues. Trimming took 4 bases from V and 5 from J, leaving 12 bases between them. In germline, CDR1 is SGHDN, CDR2 FVKESK. In nucleotides, the CDR3 is TGTGCCAGCAGCCCGAGAGGGGTAGACAATGAGCAGTTCTTC. It is translated as CASSPRGVDNEQFF. The whole variable domain, filled in from reference TRBV14 and TRBJ2-1, reads EAGVTQFPSHSVIEKGQTVTLRCDPISGHDNLYWYRRVMGKEIKFLLHFVKESKQDESGMPNNRFLAERTGGTYSTLKVQPAELEDSGVYFCASSPRGVDNEQFFGPGTRLTVL.

The chain links TRBV18 to TRBJ2-2; 7 nucleotides line up with TRBD1. This CDR3 has 13 residues. Germline trimming cut 5 bases from V and 6 bases from J; bases unmatched to any gene: 3. CDR1 is KGHSH and CDR2 is LQKENI in the germline V gene. CDR3 region: CASSYTGAGELFF. The DNA of the CDR3 is TGTGCCAGCTCATATACAGGGGCCGGGGAGCTGTTTTTT.

This clone has just one count. The CDR3 DNA sequence: TGTGCCAGCAGTGAAGGGTCTAGCCGGAGCACAGATACGCAGTATTTT. This gives the protein CASSEGSSRSTDTQYF. V gene TRBV2 combines with J gene TRBJ2-3; the D gene is possibly TRBD2 (5 bases). V was clipped by 1 base and J by 0 bases, with 11 bases between them. Per the germline V gene, CDR1 is SNHLY and CDR2 is FYNNEI. This CDR3 spans 16 amino acids.